This T cell receptor beta chain was retrieved from a study of OX40 agonist ivuxolimab in advanced cancers. About the research overall: Prior anti-PD-1, anti-PD-L1 or anti-CTLA-4 therapy did not bar entry, and 40% to 45% had some. Two patients with cutaneous melanoma and one with hepatocellular carcinoma, three in total, showed partial responses.

Germline CDR1 SGHRS, CDR2 YFSETQ. The CDR3 extends over 16 amino acids. V lost 1 base and J 8 bases, leaving 18 bases between the germline ends. Sequencing used immunoSEQ multiplex PCR; TCRdb keeps in-frame clones, though not all of them. The sample shows 50,000 to 65,000 clones, 75% to 90% of them seen only once. The material sequenced was CD4+ or CD8+ T cells sorted from blood, taken in a trial of the OX40 agonist ivuxolimab. The source is an adult with an advanced solid tumor such as melanoma, head and neck, liver or kidney cancer. V usage is TRBV5-1 and J usage is TRBJ1-4, with D possibly being TRBD1 (5 bases). The CDR3 sequence: CASSLSPGAGGEKLFF. The CDR3 DNA reads TGCGCCAGCAGCTTGTCCCCCGGGGCAGGAGGGGAAAAACTGTTTTTT.